The T cell receptor (beta chain) described here comes from a study of response to subunit inactivated influenza vaccine (dated by TCRdb to the late 2010s). Some background on the complete study: Deep quantitative profiling of the T cell receptor repertoire was used in the study to follow responses to a trivalent subunit inactivated influenza vaccine. Study-wide conclusions, independent of this receptor: It was suggested by the authors that each seasonal influenza vaccination may recruit only a limited number of new T cells.

The germline V gene supplies CDR1 MDHEN and CDR2 SYDVKM. Measured from the cysteine to the phenylalanine, the CDR3 is 13 residues long. CDR3 DNA is the only sequence kept; it has 39 bases, read in frame from the first base. V is cut by 6 bases and J by 2 bases, and the space between the germline ends is 9 bases. Note on this clonotype: Its binding antigen is unknown. Base qualities are not recorded, but no much larger clone differs from it by a single base.

The library was prepared using RT-PCR. Sequencing took place on an Illumina HiSeq 2500. Starting from the raw public reads, TCRdb applied fastp trimming at Q25, assembled clones with MiXCR and retained in-frame beta chains. One record per CDR3 amino acid sequence lists the most common genes and DNA. Within this sample are about 530,000 distinct CDR3 sequences, with about 11% of them counted one time only. The ten biggest clones cover 10% of the sample. This specimen was PBMCs from blood, taken on the day of vaccination. The sequence was obtained from a man aged 50-59 years who received an inactivated influenza vaccine. Donor details come from another sample of the same person, matched by shared clones. The rearranged segments are TRBV28 and TRBJ2-3, with the D segment possibly TRBD1 or TRBD2, each aligning over 5 bases. CDR3 loop: CASRGRITDTQYF. The sequenced DNA: TGTGCCAGCAGGGGACGGATCACAGATACGCAGTATTTT.